This paragraph reports one T cell receptor beta chain. The antigen remains undetermined. This entry belongs to a study of healthy donors' naive CD4 and CD8 T cells. Starting from 500 ng of total RNA, TCR libraries were made with linear amplification. TCRdb analysed the reads with MiXCR anew, one entry per CDR3 protein. Of approximately 200,000 distinct CDR3 sequences listed, about 76% were seen once; the top ten hold around 2%. Study results and caveats: Around 14% of CD4/CD8 propensity variance appeared explained by V, J and CDR3 charge. Negatively charged CDR3s marked CD8+ lineage; positively charged CDR3s marked CD4+ lineage.

The germline gives CDR1 MNHNS, CDR2 SASEGT. This CDR3 spans 15 amino acids. Deletions cut 6 bases from V and 0 bases from J, with 12 bases between. The genes are TRBV6-1 and TRBJ2-1, with D possibly being TRBD1 (5 bases). This receptor was obtained from a pool of human donors in good health; the sample pools cells from several healthy donors. Sequencing input: naive CD4+ and CD8+ T cells sorted from blood, pooled from several donors. CDR3 protein: CASSATDSSYNEQFF. CDR3 bases: TGTGCCAGCAGCGCCACCGACAGCTCCTACAATGAGCAGTTCTTC.